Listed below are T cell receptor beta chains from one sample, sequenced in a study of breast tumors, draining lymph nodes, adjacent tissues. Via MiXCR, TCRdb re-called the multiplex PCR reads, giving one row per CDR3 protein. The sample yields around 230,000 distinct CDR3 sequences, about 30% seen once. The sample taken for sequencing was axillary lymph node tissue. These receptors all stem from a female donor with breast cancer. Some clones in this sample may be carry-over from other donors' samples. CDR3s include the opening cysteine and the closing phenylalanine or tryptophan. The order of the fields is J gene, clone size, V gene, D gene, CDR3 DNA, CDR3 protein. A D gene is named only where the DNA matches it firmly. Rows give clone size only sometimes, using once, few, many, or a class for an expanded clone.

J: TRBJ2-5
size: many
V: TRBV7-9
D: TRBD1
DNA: TGTGCCAGCAGCTTACGGGGACAGGGACAAGAGACCCAGTACTTC
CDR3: CASSLRGQGQETQYF

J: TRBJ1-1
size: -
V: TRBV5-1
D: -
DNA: TGCGCCAGCAGCTTGGTTGGGGCCACTGAAGCTTTCTTT
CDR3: CASSLVGATEAFF

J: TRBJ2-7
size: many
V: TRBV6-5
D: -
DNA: TGTGCCAGCAGAAGCCCCACGGTAGGCGAGCAGTACTTC
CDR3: CASRSPTVGEQYF

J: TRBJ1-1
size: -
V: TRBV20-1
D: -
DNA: TGCAGTGCTAGAGATGGCAACATGAACACTGAAGCTTTCTTT
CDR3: CSARDGNMNTEAFF

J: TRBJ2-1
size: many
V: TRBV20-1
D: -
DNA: TGCAGTGCTAGGACTCCTTATTACAATGAGCAGTTCTTC
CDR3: CSARTPYYNEQFF

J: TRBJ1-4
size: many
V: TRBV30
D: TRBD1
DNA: TGTGCCTGGAGCAGGGGGCGATGGAATGAAAAACTGTTTTTT
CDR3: CAWSRGRWNEKLFF

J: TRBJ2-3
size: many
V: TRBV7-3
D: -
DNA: TGTGCCAGCAGCTTAACGAGGTTCGCAGGGAGAGATACGCAGTATTTT
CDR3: CASSLTRFAGRDTQYF

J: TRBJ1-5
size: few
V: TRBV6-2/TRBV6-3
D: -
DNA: TGTGCCAGCAGTCGCCATGGGGCGGTCAATCAGCCCCAGCATTTT
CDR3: CASSRHGAVNQPQHF

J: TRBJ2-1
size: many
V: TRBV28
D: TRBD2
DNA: TGTGCCAGCAGTACCCCGGGACTAGCGTTAAATGAGCAGTTCTTC
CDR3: CASSTPGLALNEQFF

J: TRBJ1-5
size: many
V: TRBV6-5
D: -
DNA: TGTGCCAGCAGCGGACGGGGGAGTCAGCCCCAGCATTTT
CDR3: CASSGRGSQPQHF

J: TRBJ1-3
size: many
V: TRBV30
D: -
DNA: TGTGCCTGGTACCGGGGGACTGGAAACACCATATATTTT
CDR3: CAWYRGTGNTIYF

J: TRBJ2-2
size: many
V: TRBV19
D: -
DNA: TGTGCCACCCAACGACAGGCGGTAAACACCGGGGAGCTGTTTTTT
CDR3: CATQRQAVNTGELFF

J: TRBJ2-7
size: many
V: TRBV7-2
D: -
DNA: TGTGCCAGCAGCTTAGACGGGGTGAGTGGGGAGCAGTACTTC
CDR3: CASSLDGVSGEQYF

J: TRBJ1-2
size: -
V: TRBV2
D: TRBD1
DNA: TGTGCCAGCAGAGGGGACAGGGTCACTAACTATGGCTACACCTTC
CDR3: CASRGDRVTNYGYTF

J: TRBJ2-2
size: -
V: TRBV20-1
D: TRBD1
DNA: TGCAGTGCTAGAATGACAGGGGGGACCAGGGAGCTGTTTTTT
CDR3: CSARMTGGTRELFF

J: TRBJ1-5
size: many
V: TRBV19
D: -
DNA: TGTGCCAGTAGTAGTAGGGCGTTGGGCAATCAGCCCCAGCATTTT
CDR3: CASSSRALGNQPQHF

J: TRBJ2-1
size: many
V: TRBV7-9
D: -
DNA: TGTGCCAGCAGCTTAGCAGGACCCAAGCAGTTCTTC
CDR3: CASSLAGPKQFF

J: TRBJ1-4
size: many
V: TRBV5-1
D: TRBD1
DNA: TGCGCCAGCAGCTCTAGGGACAGCAGGACTAATGAAAAACTGTTTTTT
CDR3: CASSSRDSRTNEKLFF

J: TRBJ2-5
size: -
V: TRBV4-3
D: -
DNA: TGCGCCAGCAGCCAAGGCGCCCGACTTAAGTACCAAGAGACCCAGTACTTC
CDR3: CASSQGARLKYQETQYF

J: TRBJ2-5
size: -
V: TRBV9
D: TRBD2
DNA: TGTGCCAGCAGCGTAGGAACTAGCGGGGGGGAAGAGACCCAGTACTTC
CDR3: CASSVGTSGGEETQYF

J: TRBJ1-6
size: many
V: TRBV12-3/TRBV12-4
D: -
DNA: TGTGCCAGCAGTTTAGCCGGGGGCTATAATTCACCCCTCCACTTT
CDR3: CASSLAGGYNSPLHF

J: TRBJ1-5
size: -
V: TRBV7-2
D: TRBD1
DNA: TGTGCCAGCAGCTCTGGAAACAGGGGGATGGATCAGCCCCAGCATTTT
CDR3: CASSSGNRGMDQPQHF

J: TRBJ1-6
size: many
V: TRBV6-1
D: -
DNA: TGTGCCAGCAGTGAAAATTTTGACGGATATAATTCACCCCTCCACTTT
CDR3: CASSENFDGYNSPLHF